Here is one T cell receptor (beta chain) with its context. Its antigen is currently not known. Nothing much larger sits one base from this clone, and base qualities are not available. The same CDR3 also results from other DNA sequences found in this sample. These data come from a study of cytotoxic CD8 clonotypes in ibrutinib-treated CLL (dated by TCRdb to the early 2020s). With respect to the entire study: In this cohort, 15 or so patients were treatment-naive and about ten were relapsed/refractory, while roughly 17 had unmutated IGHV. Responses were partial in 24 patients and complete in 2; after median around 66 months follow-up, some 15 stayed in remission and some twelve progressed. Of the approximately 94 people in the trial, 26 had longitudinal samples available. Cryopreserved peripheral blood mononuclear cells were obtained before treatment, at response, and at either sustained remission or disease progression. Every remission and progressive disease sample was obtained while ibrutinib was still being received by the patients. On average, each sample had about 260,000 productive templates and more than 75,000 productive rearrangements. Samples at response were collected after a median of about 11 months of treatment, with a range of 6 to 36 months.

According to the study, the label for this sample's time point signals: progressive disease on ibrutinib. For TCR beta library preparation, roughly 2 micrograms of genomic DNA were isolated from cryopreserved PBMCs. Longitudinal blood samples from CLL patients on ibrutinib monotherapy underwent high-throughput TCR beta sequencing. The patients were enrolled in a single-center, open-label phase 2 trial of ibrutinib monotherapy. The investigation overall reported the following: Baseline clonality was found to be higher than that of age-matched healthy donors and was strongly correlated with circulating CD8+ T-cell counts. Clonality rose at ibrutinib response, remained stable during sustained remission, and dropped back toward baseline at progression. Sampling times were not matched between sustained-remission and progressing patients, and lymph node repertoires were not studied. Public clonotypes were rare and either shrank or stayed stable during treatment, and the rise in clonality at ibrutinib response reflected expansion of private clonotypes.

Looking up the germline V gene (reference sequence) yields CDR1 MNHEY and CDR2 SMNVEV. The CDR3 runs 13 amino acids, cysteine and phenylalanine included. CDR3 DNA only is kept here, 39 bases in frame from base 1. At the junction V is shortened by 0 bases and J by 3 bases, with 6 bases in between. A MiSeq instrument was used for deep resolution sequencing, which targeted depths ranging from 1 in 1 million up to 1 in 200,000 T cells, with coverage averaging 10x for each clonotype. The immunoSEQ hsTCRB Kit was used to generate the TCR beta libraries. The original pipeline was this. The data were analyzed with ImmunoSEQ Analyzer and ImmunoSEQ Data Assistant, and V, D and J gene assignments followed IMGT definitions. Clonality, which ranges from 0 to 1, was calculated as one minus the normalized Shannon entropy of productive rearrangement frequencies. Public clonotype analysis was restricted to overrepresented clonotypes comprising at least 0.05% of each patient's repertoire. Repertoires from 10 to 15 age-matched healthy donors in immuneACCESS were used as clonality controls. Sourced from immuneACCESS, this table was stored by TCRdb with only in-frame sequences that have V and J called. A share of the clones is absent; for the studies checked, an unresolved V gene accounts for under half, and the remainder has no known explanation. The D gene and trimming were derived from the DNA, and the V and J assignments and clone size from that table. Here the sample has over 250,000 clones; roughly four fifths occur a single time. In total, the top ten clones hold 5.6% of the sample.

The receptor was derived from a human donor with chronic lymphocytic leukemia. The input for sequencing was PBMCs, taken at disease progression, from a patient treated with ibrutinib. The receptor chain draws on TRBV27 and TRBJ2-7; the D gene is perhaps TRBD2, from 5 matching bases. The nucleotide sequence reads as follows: TGTGCCAGCAGTTTATCCAGCGGCTACGAGCAGTACTTC. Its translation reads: CASSLSSGYEQYF.